These 21 T cell receptor beta chains came from one sample sequenced in a study of shared clonotypes between healthy human individuals. Libraries were prepared by immunoSEQ multiplex PCR; TCRdb keeps only in-frame clonotypes and omits some of them. The sample consists of 1,500,000 or so clones, approximately 98.5% of them appearing once. The sample consisted of naive CD4+ T cells sorted from blood. Subset described: CD45RA+ positively selected. Source of these receptors: a man aged 30 to 39 in good health.

Here the CDR3 DNA reads TGTGCCAGCAGCGTGGAGACTAGCGGCGTGGGGGAGCAGTTCTTC. It is translated as CASSVETSGVGEQFF. The chain couples TRBV9 to TRBJ2-1; TRBD2 matches at 9 bases. This CDR3 spans 15 amino acids. V lost 2 bases and J lost 10; bases outside the gene matches: 10. Germline values: CDR1 SGDLS, CDR2 YYNGEE.

The rearrangement uses TRBV18 and TRBJ2-4; 8 bases fit TRBD2. The V and J ends lost 3 bases and 8 bases, in that order; junction bases with no gene match: 12. Germline assignment: CDR1 KGHSH and CDR2 LQKENI. This CDR3 contains 16 residues. CDR3 in amino acids: CASSPGLASGPDIQYF. The DNA for the CDR3 is TGTGCCAGCTCACCCGGACTAGCCTCGGGACCGGACATTCAGTACTTC.

V and J are TRBV18 and TRBJ1-3; D ambiguous. The CDR3 is made up of 15 amino acids. Trimming shortened V by 1 base and J by 2 bases, and 9 bases separated the two germline ends. Germline V CDR1 and CDR2: KGHSH, LQKENI. The CDR3: CASSPQPGAGNTIYF. CDR3 coding DNA: TGTGCCAGCTCACCACAGCCGGGCGCTGGAAACACCATATATTTT.

This clone occurred once. V is TRBV28 and J is TRBJ1-5; the match to TRBD1 covers 8 bases. V was pared by 5 bases and J by 4 bases, with 7 bases of the junction left unmatched. CDR1 and CDR2 from the germline V gene are MDHEN and SYDVKM. The CDR3 consists of 15 residues. CDR3 nucleotides: TGTGCCAGCAGTAAAAAAACAGGGGGGAATCAGCCCCAGCATTTT. Its translation is CASSKKTGGNQPQHF.

The chain is built from TRBV5-4 and TRBJ1-1, with TRBD1 identical over 7 bases. The CDR3 is made up of 13 amino acids. Germline trimming cut 4 bases from V and 8 bases from J; bases unmatched to any gene: 8. The germline V gene has CDR1 SGHNT and CDR2 YYREEE (reference sequence). The CDR3 sequence: CASSPVGQREAFF. The CDR3 DNA is TGTGCCAGCAGCCCCGTGGGACAGCGAGAAGCTTTCTTT.

The chain combines TRBV5-1 with TRBJ2-7; D might be TRBD2 (6 bases). This CDR3 is built from 14 residues. The germline gives CDR1 SGHRS, CDR2 YFSETQ. V was pared by 0 bases and J by 7 bases, with 14 bases between. The CDR3 bases are TGCGCCAGCAGCTTGGCCGTTAGCGGAACTGAGCAGTACTTC. Its protein is CASSLAVSGTEQYF.

Here the CDR3 reads CASSISGEDYEQYF. The CDR3 DNA reads as TGTGCCAGCAGCATCTCCGGGGAGGATTACGAGCAGTACTTC. The chain combines TRBV11-3 with TRBJ2-7; tentatively, D is TRBD2 (6 bases). V gave up 5 bases and J gave up 4 bases, with 15 bases separating them. The CDR3 is made up of 14 amino acids. The germline V gene has CDR1 SGHNT and CDR2 YENEEA. The full variable domain, its missing parts supplied by reference TRBV11-3 and TRBJ2-7, is EAGVVQSPRYKIIEKKQPVAFWCNPISGHNTLYWYLQNLGQGPELLIRYENEEAVDDSQLPKDRFSAERLKGVDSTLKIQPAELGDSAVYLCASSISGEDYEQYFGPGTRLTVT.

The chain is built from TRBV2 and TRBJ1-1; 8 bases align to TRBD1. The CDR3 spans 18 residues. CDR1 is SNHLY and CDR2 is FYNNEI in the germline V gene. V lost 6 bases to trimming and J lost 4 bases; unmatched junction nucleotides: 19. The CDR3 protein is CASRGSLAGGRSGTEAFF. In DNA, the CDR3 is TGTGCCAGCAGGGGCAGTCTGGCAGGGGGCCGGAGTGGCACTGAAGCTTTCTTT.

V usage is TRBV6-5 and J usage is TRBJ2-1; possible D gene TRBD2, 6 bases. The CDR3 runs to 13 residues. Germline V gene lookup returns CDR1 MNHEY and CDR2 SVGAGI. V was cut by 6 bases and J by 9 bases, with 15 bases left in between. The DNA for the CDR3 is TGTGCCAGCAGGATACTAGCTCGGGGTGAGCAGTTCTTC. It yields the protein CASRILARGEQFF.

Comment on this clone: Other nucleotide sequences from this sample produce the same CDR3. The chain's CDR3 is CASSSGLAGEQYF. DNA for the CDR3: TGTGCCAGCAGTTCCGGACTAGCGGGCGAGCAGTACTTC. The J gene is TRBJ2-7, the V gene TRBV27; 11 bases are shared with TRBD2. This CDR3 spans 13 amino acids. Germline V gives CDR1 MNHEY, CDR2 SMNVEV (reference sequence). The J segment lost 6 bases and the V segment lost 4 bases, leaving 2 bases of the junction unmatched.

The chain is built from TRBV5-1 and TRBJ1-2; no definite D call. The CDR3 extends over 15 amino acids. The V gene's germline CDR1 is SGHRS and CDR2 YFSETQ. Trimming cost V 0 bases and J 1 base, with 10 bases left between them. The CDR3 protein is CASSLDGRSNYGYTF. The CDR3 DNA reads as TGCGCCAGCAGCTTGGACGGGAGAAGTAACTATGGCTACACCTTC.

The rearrangement joins TRBV7-2 to TRBJ2-1; D unclear. The V gene's germline CDR1 is SGHTA and CDR2 FQGNSA. Trimming left V 4 bases short and J 4 bases short, with 11 bases between. There are 14 residues in the CDR3. As DNA, the CDR3 is TGTGCCAGCAGCTACGGCACGACGTACAATGAGCAGTTCTTC. Protein sequence: CASSYGTTYNEQFF.

The CDR3 loop reads CASSFRDSPNEQFF. DNA of the CDR3: TGTGCCAGCAGCTTCCGGGACTCGCCAAATGAGCAGTTCTTC. This chain uses TRBV7-3 with TRBJ2-1; perhaps TRBD2 as D (6 bases). Germline V gene data show CDR1 as SGHTA and CDR2 as FQGTGA. This CDR3 is 14 amino acids long. Deletions cut 3 bases from V and 7 bases from J, with 13 bases between.

This CDR3 is CASSERQDRDTQYF. The CDR3 nucleotides are TGTGCCAGCAGTGAAAGGCAGGATCGGGATACGCAGTATTTT. This chain links TRBV6-1 with TRBJ2-3; no firm D call. V was pared by 2 bases and J by 6 bases, with 12 bases between. CDR1 is MNHNS, CDR2 SASEGT, per germline. This CDR3 has 14 residues.

A word on this clone: The identical CDR3 is also encoded by other nucleotide sequences in the sample. The chain has TRBV19 and TRBJ2-5; D is uncertain. The CDR3 runs to 12 residues. The V gene's germline CDR1 is LNHDA and CDR2 SQIVND (reference sequence). Deletions cut 3 bases from V and 5 bases from J, with 7 bases between. CDR3 amino acids: CASSIAQETQYF. Written as DNA, the CDR3 is TGTGCCAGTAGTATCGCACAGGAGACCCAGTACTTC.

The chain is built from TRBV10-2 and TRBJ2-2, with 7 bases identical to TRBD1. The junction had 7 bases not matched to a gene; V was cut back by 6 bases and J by 3 bases. The CDR3 extends over 15 amino acids. Germline values: CDR1 WSHSY, CDR2 SAAADI. The CDR3 spells CASRTGLLDTGELFF. CDR3 bases: TGCGCCAGCAGGACAGGGCTGTTGGACACCGGGGAGCTGTTTTTT.

The CDR3 loop reads CASSPPSRADYEQYF. CDR3 in DNA: TGTGCCAGCTCACCTCCATCCAGGGCCGACTACGAGCAGTACTTC. The V call is TRBV18, the J call TRBJ2-7, with D possibly matching TRBD1 (5 bases). Germline V gene data show CDR1 as KGHSH and CDR2 as LQKENI. The CDR3 consists of 15 residues. V lost 3 bases and J lost 3, with 15 bases in between.

This chain uses TRBV5-1 with TRBJ2-1, with 8 bases identical to TRBD1. Unmatched junction bases numbered 5, after V lost 0 bases and J lost 6 bases. Germline V gene lookup returns CDR1 SGHRS and CDR2 YFSETQ. This CDR3 comprises 15 residues. The CDR3 protein is CASSLEGQGVNEQFF. The DNA for the CDR3 is TGCGCCAGCAGCTTGGAAGGACAGGGTGTCAATGAGCAGTTCTTC.

This chain joins TRBV9 and TRBJ2-6, with D tentatively TRBD1 (6 bases). Germline V gene lookup returns CDR1 SGDLS and CDR2 YYNGEE. Trimming removed 5 bases at V and 1 base at J, with 10 bases between. The CDR3 length is 15 residues. The CDR3 spells CASSEQGSGANVLTF. The DNA of the CDR3 is TGTGCCAGCAGTGAACAGGGATCTGGGGCCAACGTCCTGACTTTC.

The rearrangement links TRBV18 to TRBJ2-7; TRBD1 matches at 7 bases. J gave up 7 bases and V 4 bases, and 7 bases lay outside the gene matches. This CDR3 contains 13 residues. Germline CDR1 KGHSH, CDR2 LQKENI. Here the CDR3 DNA reads TGTGCCAGCTCACGGGACAGAATGGGGGAGCAGTACTTC. Protein product: CASSRDRMGEQYF.

This clone was seen once. This same CDR3 is encoded by further DNA sequences in the sample. This chain joins TRBV29-1 and TRBJ2-1; D may correspond to TRBD1 or TRBD2 (5 bases each). This CDR3 has 14 amino acids. V was pared by 3 bases and J by 0 bases, with 9 bases between. The germline gives CDR1 SQVTM, CDR2 ANQGSEA. The CDR3 here is CSVEPRGSYNEQFF. In DNA form, the CDR3 reads TGCAGCGTTGAGCCGAGGGGCTCCTACAATGAGCAGTTCTTC.